This is a list of T cell receptor beta chains from one sample in a study of T cell repertoires in cytomegalovirus infection. From the reads, TCRdb called clonotypes with MiXCR, one entry per CDR3 protein. The table has 650,000 to 900,000 distinct CDR3 sequences, over 25% seen once. For these receptors, no antigen is known. The material sequenced was cultured CD8+ T cells from PBMCs, taken from culture after CMV antigen stimulation. These receptors were collected from a human donor in good health (CMV status not recorded). Some clones in this sample may be carry-over from other donors' samples. The CDR3 runs from the conserved cysteine through the conserved F or W. The D gene is left open where the match is weak. Where a row states a size, it is once, few, many or the class of an expanded clone; other rows omit it.

D: .; V: TRBV19; size: many; J: TRBJ1-6; CDR3: CASSIPNSPLHF; DNA: TGTGCCAGTAGTATACCGAATTCACCCCTCCACTTT
D: TRBD1; V: TRBV28; size: many; J: TRBJ2-5; CDR3: CASRTGEETQYF; DNA: TGTGCCAGCAGGACAGGGGAGGAGACCCAGTACTTC
D: TRBD2; V: TRBV6-8; size: .; J: TRBJ2-1; CDR3: CASSRLAGGQNEQFF; DNA: TGTGCCAGCAGCCGACTAGCGGGGGGGCAAAATGAGCAGTTCTTC
D: TRBD1; V: TRBV5-1; size: .; J: TRBJ2-1; CDR3: CASSPPGQTYNKQFF; DNA: TGCGCCAGCAGCCCTCCGGGACAGACCTACAATAAGCAGTTCTTC
D: .; V: TRBV10-3; size: many; J: TRBJ2-7; CDR3: CAISESGALREQYF; DNA: TGTGCCATCAGTGAGTCTGGCGCGTTGAGGGAGCAGTACTTC
D: TRBD1; V: TRBV29-1; size: .; J: TRBJ2-2; CDR3: CSVERQGAGTGELFF; DNA: TGCAGCGTTGAGCGGCAGGGGGCGGGCACCGGGGAGCTGTTTTTT
D: TRBD1; V: TRBV29-1; size: few; J: TRBJ2-1; CDR3: CSAPTGSSYNEQFF; DNA: TGCAGCGCCCCGACAGGGTCCTCCTACAATGAGCAGTTCTTC
D: .; V: TRBV27; size: .; J: TRBJ2-1; CDR3: CASSLRQNNEQFF; DNA: TGTGCCAGCAGTTTGCGGCAGAACAATGAGCAGTTCTTC
D: .; V: TRBV20-1; size: .; J: TRBJ1-3; CDR3: CSARGLVEHSGNTIYF; DNA: TGCAGTGCTAGGGGACTCGTCGAGCACTCTGGAAACACCATATATTTT
D: TRBD1; V: TRBV7-6; size: .; J: TRBJ1-2; CDR3: CASSGRQGEGGNYGYTF; DNA: TGTGCCAGCAGCGGTCGACAGGGTGAAGGGGGAAACTATGGCTACACCTTC
D: TRBD1; V: TRBV20-1; size: .; J: TRBJ1-5; CDR3: CSTLTGDNQPQHF; DNA: TGCAGTACCCTGACAGGGGACAATCAGCCCCAGCATTTT
D: .; V: TRBV6-6; size: few; J: TRBJ2-5; CDR3: CASSYRVGGEPTETQYF; DNA: TGTGCCAGCAGTTACAGGGTCGGAGGGGAGCCCACGGAGACCCAGTACTTC
D: .; V: TRBV4-1; size: .; J: TRBJ1-4; CDR3: CASSQLSSNEKLFF; DNA: TGCGCCAGCAGCCAGTTATCCAGTAATGAAAAACTGTTTTTT
D: .; V: TRBV7-6; size: .; J: TRBJ1-1; CDR3: CASSNPGSGRAAFF; DNA: TGTGCCAGCAGTAACCCTGGATCCGGCAGGGCAGCTTTCTTT
D: TRBD1; V: TRBV7-3; size: many; J: TRBJ2-6; CDR3: CASSLGQGMANVLTF; DNA: TGTGCCAGCAGCTTGGGACAGGGGATGGCCAACGTCCTGACTTTC
D: TRBD2; V: TRBV7-8; size: many; J: TRBJ2-5; CDR3: CASSMVRSGSFKETQYF; DNA: TGTGCCAGCAGCATGGTGCGGAGCGGGAGTTTCAAAGAGACCCAGTACTTC